A selection of T cell receptor beta chains follows, all from one sample in a study of OX40 agonist ivuxolimab in advanced cancers. The method was immunoSEQ multiplex PCR; TCRdb's version includes in-frame clones alone and lacks a portion of them. The repertoire includes 12,000 or so clones, just over 85% of them detected once, and 25% to 35% sits in the top ten. Material: CD4+ or CD8+ T cells sorted from blood, obtained in a trial of the OX40 agonist ivuxolimab. All receptors derive from an adult with an advanced solid tumor such as melanoma, head and neck, liver or kidney cancer. The CDR3 runs from the conserved cysteine through the conserved F or W. A D gene is named only where the DNA matches it firmly. Expanded clones get a size class; other rows say once, few or many, or leave the size out.

TRBD1 TRBJ2-3 . TRBV27 CASSFPPGQATDTQYF TGTGCCAGCAGTTTTCCTCCCGGACAGGCCACAGATACGCAGTATTTT
. TRBJ2-7 . TRBV27 CASSPRLLSYEQYF TGTGCCAGCAGTCCACGACTACTCTCCTACGAGCAGTACTTC
TRBD2 TRBJ2-7 . TRBV7-2 CASSLAIGGSGRHEQYF TGTGCCAGCAGCTTAGCGATCGGTGGTAGCGGGCGGCACGAGCAGTACTTC
TRBD1 TRBJ2-7 . TRBV13 CASSLEGQGKTYEQYF TGTGCCAGCAGCTTGGAGGGACAGGGGAAAACCTACGAGCAGTACTTC
TRBD2 TRBJ2-2 large TRBV28 CASSRTSASGELFF TGTGCCAGCAGTAGGACTAGCGCGAGCGGGGAGCTGTTTTTT
. TRBJ2-1 . TRBV9 CASSVGRWDEQFF TGTGCCAGCAGCGTAGGAAGGTGGGATGAGCAGTTCTTC
TRBD1 TRBJ2-2 . TRBV29-1 CSVDRGLNTGELFF TGCAGCGTAGACAGGGGCTTGAACACCGGGGAGCTGTTTTTT
. TRBJ1-4 . TRBV29-1 CSIRDSTNEKLFF TGCAGCATCCGGGACTCGACTAATGAAAAACTGTTTTTT
. TRBJ2-7 . TRBV19 CASSIEGSGPNYEQYF TGTGCCAGTAGTATAGAGGGTTCCGGACCTAACTACGAGCAGTACTTC
TRBD1 TRBJ2-5 . TRBV25-1 CGTGVTETQYF TGTGGGACAGGGGTGACGGAGACCCAGTACTTC
TRBD1 TRBJ1-2 . TRBV29-1 CSVADRENGYTF TGCAGCGTAGCGGACAGGGAGAATGGCTACACCTTC
. TRBJ2-3 . TRBV7-7 CASSLGLGPDTQYF TGTGCCAGCAGCTTAGGTCTCGGTCCAGATACGCAGTATTTT
TRBD2 TRBJ2-3 . TRBV5-1 CASSLTAGSTDTQYF TGCGCCAGCAGCTTAACAGCGGGGAGCACAGATACGCAGTATTTT
. TRBJ2-3 few TRBV18 CASSLLGTDTQYF TGTGCCAGCTCACTACTTGGCACAGATACGCAGTATTTT
TRBD1 TRBJ2-1 . TRBV11-1 CASSRTGNYNEQFF TGTGCCAGCAGCCGGACAGGAAACTACAATGAGCAGTTCTTC
TRBD1 TRBJ1-5 . TRBV7-9 CASSSDRGNQPQHF TGTGCCAGCAGCTCGGACAGGGGCAATCAGCCCCAGCATTTT
TRBD2 TRBJ2-1 . TRBV30 CALQAGTIAYNEQFF TGTGCCCTTCAGGCTGGGACTATTGCCTACAATGAGCAGTTCTTC
. TRBJ1-1 few TRBV10-1 CASTARGNTEAFF TGCGCCAGCACGGCGCGGGGGAACACTGAAGCTTTCTTT
. TRBJ1-5 . TRBV2 CASSEGGGGNQPQHF TGTGCCAGCAGTGAAGGCGGCGGTGGCAATCAGCCCCAGCATTTT
TRBD1 TRBJ2-5 . TRBV29-1 CSVRNRGLEETQYF TGCAGCGTACGCAACAGGGGGCTCGAAGAGACCCAGTACTTC
. TRBJ2-7 . TRBV5-1 CASKDSGYEQYF TGCGCCAGCAAGGACAGTGGGTACGAGCAGTACTTC
. TRBJ2-5 . TRBV7-6 CASSLTETQYF TGTGCCAGCAGCTTAACAGAGACCCAGTACTTC
TRBD1 TRBJ1-1 . TRBV28 CASSPRQGVMGQRTEAFF TGTGCCAGCAGCCCAAGACAGGGAGTAATGGGGCAGCGGACTGAAGCTTTCTTT
. TRBJ2-1 . TRBV28 CASSTSIRDPEQFF TGTGCCAGCAGTACCTCAATCCGGGACCCCGAGCAGTTCTTC
TRBD1 TRBJ1-2 . TRBV5-6 CASSSTQGANTF TGTGCCAGCAGCTCAACCCAGGGGGCTAACACCTTC
. TRBJ1-1 . TRBV7-3 CASSVGANTEAFF TGTGCCAGCAGCGTGGGAGCAAACACTGAAGCTTTCTTT
. TRBJ2-7 once TRBV11-1 CASSLVTGLQVYEQYF TGTGCCAGCAGCTTAGTAACGGGGCTCCAGGTCTACGAGCAGTACTTC
. TRBJ1-1 . TRBV7-9 CASSPRGAGGTEAFF TGTGCCAGCAGCCCGCGGGGGGCCGGGGGGACTGAAGCTTTCTTT
. TRBJ1-1 . TRBV29-1 CSVERDKWVGTEAFF TGCAGCGTTGAACGGGACAAGTGGGTAGGAACTGAAGCTTTCTTT
. TRBJ2-1 . TRBV7-9 CASTSIRLTPNEQFF TGTGCCAGCACCAGCATAAGGCTGACCCCCAATGAGCAGTTCTTC
TRBD2 TRBJ2-1 . TRBV4-3 CASSQVWTSGGGPLNEQFF TGCGCCAGCAGCCAAGTATGGACTAGCGGGGGGGGGCCCCTCAATGAGCAGTTCTTC
. TRBJ1-3 . TRBV29-1 CSVHSGNTIYF TGCAGCGTTCACTCTGGAAACACCATATATTTT
TRBD2 TRBJ2-1 few TRBV7-8 CASSFLGTSLGDEQFF TGTGCCAGCAGCTTTCTTGGGACTAGCCTCGGAGATGAGCAGTTCTTC
TRBD2 TRBJ2-7 . TRBV27 CASSLSAGGPEQYF TGTGCCAGCAGTTTATCGGCGGGGGGGCCCGAGCAGTACTTC
TRBD2 TRBJ2-7 . TRBV4-1 CASSQELAGVVEQYF TGCGCCAGCAGCCAAGAACTGGCGGGAGTCGTCGAGCAGTACTTC
. TRBJ1-1 . TRBV30 CAWINLGGLAFF TGTGCCTGGATCAATCTGGGGGGGTTAGCTTTCTTT
TRBD1 TRBJ2-2 . TRBV28 CASAGTGFYTGELFF TGTGCCAGCGCGGGGACAGGTTTTTACACCGGGGAGCTGTTTTTT
TRBD1 TRBJ2-6 once TRBV4-3 CASSTGEGANVLTF TGCGCCAGCAGCACAGGGGAAGGGGCCAACGTCCTGACTTTC
. TRBJ1-1 . TRBV5-6 CASSPTGSYTEAFF TGTGCCAGCAGCCCCACGGGGTCGTACACTGAAGCTTTCTTT
. TRBJ2-7 . TRBV30 CAWSAAPYEQYF TGTGCCTGGAGTGCGGCCCCCTACGAGCAGTACTTC
. TRBJ2-7 . TRBV15 CATSDGISYEQYF TGTGCCACCAGCGACGGCATCTCCTACGAGCAGTACTTC
. TRBJ1-1 . TRBV7-6 CASSLVNGRAEAFF TGTGCCAGCAGCTTAGTCAACGGGCGGGCTGAAGCTTTCTTT
. TRBJ1-6 . TRBV6-1 CASSEIVSSYNSPLHF TGTGCCAGCAGTGAGATAGTGAGCTCCTATAATTCACCCCTCCACTTT
. TRBJ1-1 . TRBV29-1 CSVVAARANTEAFF TGCAGCGTTGTGGCAGCCAGGGCGAACACTGAAGCTTTCTTT
. TRBJ2-7 . TRBV2 CASTGNSYEQYF TGTGCCAGCACAGGCAACTCCTACGAGCAGTACTTC
. TRBJ2-7 . TRBV13 CASSFDRAYEQYF TGTGCCAGCAGCTTCGACAGAGCCTACGAGCAGTACTTC
. TRBJ2-3 . TRBV14 CASSPVRTKYTDTQYF TGTGCCAGCAGCCCCGTGAGGACGAAGTACACAGATACGCAGTATTTT
TRBD1 TRBJ1-5 . TRBV2 CASSGTGNQPQHF TGTGCCAGCAGTGGGACAGGTAATCAGCCCCAGCATTTT
TRBD1 TRBJ1-3 . TRBV9 CASSVEDGQGAGNTIYF TGTGCCAGCAGCGTAGAAGACGGACAGGGGGCTGGAAACACCATATATTTT